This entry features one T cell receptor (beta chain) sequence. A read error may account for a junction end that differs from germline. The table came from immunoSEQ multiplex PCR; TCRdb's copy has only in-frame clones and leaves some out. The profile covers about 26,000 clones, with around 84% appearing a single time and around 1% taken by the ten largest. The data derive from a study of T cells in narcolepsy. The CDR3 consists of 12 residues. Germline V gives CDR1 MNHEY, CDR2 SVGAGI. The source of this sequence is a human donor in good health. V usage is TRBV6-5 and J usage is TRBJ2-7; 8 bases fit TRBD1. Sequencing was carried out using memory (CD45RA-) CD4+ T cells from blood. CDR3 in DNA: TGTGCCACCGGACAGGGCGCCTACGGGCAGTACTTC. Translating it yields CATGQGAYGQYF.